This T cell receptor beta chain derives from a study of T-cell memory formation after mild COVID-19. From the 5' RACE reads, TCRdb called clonotypes with MiXCR, one entry per CDR3 protein. The table shows roughly 350,000 distinct CDR3 sequences, with around 28% occurring only once. With 3 bases clipped from V and 2 bases from J, the junction kept 0 bases outside the gene matches. This CDR3 has 14 residues. This clonotype was seen only a few times. Its antigen is unidentified. Overall study results and limits: A second wave of clones peaked on day 37, and their SARS-CoV-2 specificity went unconfirmed.

The chain couples TRBV12-3 or TRBV12-4 to TRBJ2-1; 8 bases agree with TRBD1. This clonotype was sampled from an adult woman who had mild COVID-19 (a few samples of this study predate the infection). Cell type and time point are not known. The sample comprised PBMCs or a T cell subset sorted from them (not recorded which). The CDR3 here is CASSFRGPYNEQFF. In DNA form, the CDR3 reads TGTGCCAGCAGTTTCAGGGGGCCCTACAATGAGCAGTTCTTC.